These T cell receptor beta chains were read from a single sample in a study of OX40 agonist ivuxolimab in advanced cancers. Clones were sequenced by immunoSEQ multiplex PCR, and TCRdb holds only the in-frame ones, with some missing. Found here are nearly 70,000 clones, 83% of them singletons; the top ten hold roughly 1.4%. This material consisted of CD4+ or CD8+ T cells sorted from blood, taken in a trial of the OX40 agonist ivuxolimab. The receptor source for this set is an adult with an advanced solid tumor such as melanoma, head and neck, liver or kidney cancer. Each CDR3 is given with its conserved first and last residue. The D gene is left open where the match is weak. The size of a clone is reported for some rows only, either as once, few or many, or as a class for expanded clones.

TRBV2,TRBJ2-2,TRBD1,.,TGTGCCAGCACCACACAGGGGTCCGGGGAGCTGTTTTTT,CASTTQGSGELFF
TRBV4-2,TRBJ2-7,.,.,TGTGCCAGCAGCCAACTCGACGAGCAGTACTTC,CASSQLDEQYF
TRBV7-6,TRBJ1-2,TRBD1,.,TGTGCCAGCAGCCTCTCCTCGGGGCGGACAGGGCTTCGGGACTACACCTTC,CASSLSSGRTGLRDYTF
TRBV7-2,TRBJ2-3,.,.,TGTGCCAGCAGCTTATCGCCTGGAAGCACAGATACGCAGTATTTT,CASSLSPGSTDTQYF
TRBV20-1,TRBJ2-7,.,.,TGCAGTGCTAGGGCGGGCTACGAGCAGTACTTC,CSARAGYEQYF
TRBV6-4,TRBJ1-3,.,.,TGTGCCAGCAGATGGAGGTTCTCTGGAAACACCATATATTTT,CASRWRFSGNTIYF
TRBV10-3,TRBJ1-2,.,.,TGTGCCATCAGTGTTGGGACAACCTATGGCTACACCTTC,CAISVGTTYGYTF
TRBV5-5,TRBJ1-1,TRBD1,.,TGTGCCAGCAGCTCGCCTACAGGGGGCTCTGAAGCTTTCTTT,CASSSPTGGSEAFF
TRBV11-2,TRBJ2-7,TRBD1,.,TGTGCCAGCAGCTTTCCGGACAGGGTCGGCGAGCAGTACTTC,CASSFPDRVGEQYF
TRBV28,TRBJ1-2,.,.,TGTGCCAGCCTACCCACCACGGGGGGCTACACCTTC,CASLPTTGGYTF
TRBV11-2,TRBJ2-5,TRBD2,.,TGTGCCAGCAGCTTAGGGGGACTAGCGGGCCAGGAGACCCAGTACTTC,CASSLGGLAGQETQYF
TRBV6-5,TRBJ1-2,.,.,TGTGCCAGCGGGTGGGGGCGCTTATATGGCTACACCTTC,CASGWGRLYGYTF
TRBV13,TRBJ1-2,.,.,TGTGCCAGCAGCCCCCGGACAGCGTATGGCTACACCTTC,CASSPRTAYGYTF
TRBV11-2,TRBJ1-6,.,.,TGTGCCAGCGCAAGGACAGAAAATTCACCCCTCCACTTT,CASARTENSPLHF
TRBV19,TRBJ1-5,TRBD1,.,TGTGCCAGTAGTACCGGGACAGGGGTAATCAATCAGCCCCAGCATTTT,CASSTGTGVINQPQHF
TRBV7-2,TRBJ2-1,.,.,TGTGCCAGCAGCTTACAGGGTTTCAACAATGAGCAGTTCTTC,CASSLQGFNNEQFF
TRBV27,TRBJ2-3,.,.,TGTGCCAGCAGTAGTCCTTATCGCACAGATACGCAGTATTTT,CASSSPYRTDTQYF
TRBV5-8,TRBJ2-1,TRBD1,.,TGTGCCAGCAGCGCGACAGGGGGCGCCTACAATGAGCAGTTCTTC,CASSATGGAYNEQFF
TRBV19,TRBJ1-1,.,.,TGTGCCAGTAGGACGAGGGCCGGGGGGACTGAAGCTTTCTTT,CASRTRAGGTEAFF
TRBV6-6,TRBJ2-7,.,.,TGTGCCAGCAGTTACTCGGAGACAGGCATCGAGCAGTACTTC,CASSYSETGIEQYF
TRBV5-6,TRBJ1-2,.,.,TGTGCCAGCAGCTTGGTCAGCACGAAGGTCTATGGCTACACCTTC,CASSLVSTKVYGYTF
TRBV7-9,TRBJ2-2,TRBD1,.,TGTGCCAGCAGCTTCTGGACAGGGGAATGGGGCGGGGAGCTGTTTTTT,CASSFWTGEWGGELFF
TRBV13,TRBJ2-1,TRBD2,.,TGTGCCAGCAGCGCCCGGACTAGCGGGGGGGATGAGCAGTTCTTC,CASSARTSGGDEQFF
TRBV19,TRBJ2-7,.,once,TGTGCCAGTAGTATTGGGCCTCAATTTCGCTACGAGCAGTACTTC,CASSIGPQFRYEQYF
TRBV5-4,TRBJ1-6,TRBD1,.,TGTGCCAGCAGCCTTAGCGGACAGGGGGCGGATTCACCCCTCCACTTT,CASSLSGQGADSPLHF
TRBV25-1,TRBJ2-4,.,.,TGTGCCAGCAGTGCGCCAGAAGGGGAGATAGCCAAAAACATTCAGTACTTC,CASSAPEGEIAKNIQYF
TRBV11-2,TRBJ1-6,.,.,TGTGCCAGCAGCCCCACGCTGGGGGGGTCTTCACCCCTCCACTTT,CASSPTLGGSSPLHF